A selection of T cell receptor beta chains follows, all from one sample in a study of somatic mutations in cytotoxic T cells in rheumatoid arthritis. Some clones are missing from TCRdb's copy, which holds only in-frame ones; the method was immunoSEQ multiplex PCR. This repertoire shows just over 6,500 clones, approximately 77% found once; its top ten account for approximately 35%. The source material was CD8+ T cells sorted from blood. These receptors originate from a woman aged 60 to 75 in good health. CDR3s include the opening cysteine and the closing phenylalanine or tryptophan. A D gene is named only where the DNA matches it firmly. Size tells how often a clone was seen (once, few, many) or the class of an expanded clone, and some rows leave it out.

j_call: TRBJ1-3
v_call: TRBV7-8
clone_size: NA
d_call: NA
cdr3_aa: CASSPTTTGGNTIYF
cdr3_nt: TGTGCCAGCAGCCCTACTACCACCGGAGGAAACACCATATATTTT

j_call: TRBJ2-7
v_call: TRBV6-6
clone_size: once
d_call: NA
cdr3_aa: CASSLYAAYEQYF
cdr3_nt: TGTGCCAGCAGTCTTTATGCAGCCTACGAGCAGTACTTC

j_call: TRBJ1-3
v_call: TRBV4-3
clone_size: once
d_call: NA
cdr3_aa: CASSQGRNSGNTIYF
cdr3_nt: TGCGCCAGCAGCCAAGGCAGGAACTCTGGAAACACCATATATTTT

j_call: TRBJ2-7
v_call: TRBV2
clone_size: few
d_call: TRBD2
cdr3_aa: CASSEAGLAGGLSYEQYF
cdr3_nt: TGTGCCAGCAGTGAAGCCGGACTAGCGGGAGGCCTCTCCTACGAGCAGTACTTC

j_call: TRBJ2-1
v_call: TRBV19
clone_size: NA
d_call: NA
cdr3_aa: CASTLARANNEQFF
cdr3_nt: TGTGCCAGTACCCTCGCCAGGGCAAACAATGAGCAGTTCTTC

j_call: TRBJ2-7
v_call: TRBV7-9
clone_size: NA
d_call: TRBD2
cdr3_aa: CASSPSSGRDLGEQYF
cdr3_nt: TGTGCCAGCAGCCCCTCTAGCGGGAGGGATCTAGGCGAGCAGTACTTC

j_call: TRBJ2-1
v_call: TRBV6-1
clone_size: NA
d_call: NA
cdr3_aa: CASNHRVYNEQFF
cdr3_nt: TGTGCCAGCAACCACAGGGTTTACAATGAGCAGTTCTTC

j_call: TRBJ2-3
v_call: TRBV7-9
clone_size: NA
d_call: NA
cdr3_aa: CASSPFPEITDTQYF
cdr3_nt: TGTGCCAGCAGCCCTTTCCCGGAGATCACAGATACGCAGTATTTT

j_call: TRBJ2-7
v_call: TRBV12-5
clone_size: few
d_call: TRBD1
cdr3_aa: CASGPDRVSYEQYF
cdr3_nt: TGTGCTAGTGGCCCCGACAGGGTTTCGTACGAGCAGTACTTC

j_call: TRBJ1-3
v_call: TRBV7-8
clone_size: NA
d_call: TRBD1
cdr3_aa: CASSLRTGFGNTIYF
cdr3_nt: TGTGCCAGCAGCTTAAGGACAGGGTTTGGAAACACCATATATTTT

j_call: TRBJ2-7
v_call: TRBV2
clone_size: NA
d_call: TRBD1
cdr3_aa: CASSEATAGGWYEQYF
cdr3_nt: TGTGCCAGCAGTGAAGCGACGGCAGGGGGCTGGTACGAGCAGTACTTC

j_call: TRBJ1-1
v_call: TRBV28
clone_size: NA
d_call: NA
cdr3_aa: CASSLVTGRTEAFF
cdr3_nt: TGTGCCAGCAGTTTAGTTACAGGGCGCACTGAAGCTTTCTTT

j_call: TRBJ1-4
v_call: TRBV28
clone_size: NA
d_call: TRBD1
cdr3_aa: CASSPRTGGHEKLFF
cdr3_nt: TGTGCCAGCAGTCCCCGGACAGGGGGCCATGAAAAACTGTTTTTT

j_call: TRBJ2-3
v_call: TRBV11-1
clone_size: NA
d_call: NA
cdr3_aa: CASSIGGARTELSTDTQYF
cdr3_nt: TGTGCCAGCAGCATAGGGGGTGCGAGGACAGAACTTAGCACAGATACGCAGTATTTT

j_call: TRBJ1-1
v_call: TRBV7-7
clone_size: NA
d_call: NA
cdr3_aa: CASSQLTGNAEAFF
cdr3_nt: TGTGCCAGCAGCCAATTAACAGGGAACGCTGAAGCTTTCTTT

j_call: TRBJ1-5
v_call: TRBV19
clone_size: NA
d_call: NA
cdr3_aa: CASSGTQGNQPQHF
cdr3_nt: TGTGCCAGTAGTGGAACACAGGGTAATCAGCCCCAGCATTTT

j_call: TRBJ2-1
v_call: TRBV5-8
clone_size: NA
d_call: TRBD2
cdr3_aa: CASRSPGLAEEDGINEQFF
cdr3_nt: TGTGCCAGCAGATCACCGGGACTAGCGGAAGAAGACGGGATCAATGAGCAGTTCTTC

j_call: TRBJ1-2
v_call: TRBV30
clone_size: NA
d_call: NA
cdr3_aa: CAWQEVFGYTF
cdr3_nt: TGTGCCTGGCAAGAGGTTTTTGGCTACACCTTC

j_call: TRBJ2-7
v_call: TRBV27
clone_size: NA
d_call: NA
cdr3_aa: CASSLWTGSTYEQYF
cdr3_nt: TGTGCCAGCAGTTTATGGACGGGGTCGACCTACGAGCAGTACTTC

j_call: TRBJ1-2
v_call: TRBV6-6
clone_size: NA
d_call: NA
cdr3_aa: CASSYPEHLSNYGYTF
cdr3_nt: TGCGCCAGCAGTTACCCTGAACACCTCTCTAACTATGGCTACACCTTC

j_call: TRBJ2-1
v_call: TRBV14
clone_size: NA
d_call: TRBD1
cdr3_aa: CASSQEAGGIYNEQFF
cdr3_nt: TGTGCCAGCAGCCAAGAAGCAGGGGGCATCTACAATGAGCAGTTCTTC

j_call: TRBJ2-3
v_call: TRBV6-9
clone_size: NA
d_call: NA
cdr3_aa: CASSYSLADTQYF
cdr3_nt: TGTGCCAGCAGTTACTCTCTAGCGGATACGCAGTATTTT

j_call: TRBJ1-6
v_call: TRBV29-1
clone_size: NA
d_call: NA
cdr3_aa: CSVELAGPDSPLHF
cdr3_nt: TGCAGCGTTGAATTGGCAGGTCCGGATTCACCCCTCCACTTT

j_call: TRBJ2-7
v_call: TRBV4-2
clone_size: once
d_call: NA
cdr3_aa: CASSQEAAVSSYEQYF
cdr3_nt: TGTGCCAGCAGCCAAGAAGCGGCAGTTAGCTCCTACGAGCAGTACTTC